Each of the 25 T cell receptor beta chains below was sequenced from the same sample in a study of OX40 agonist ivuxolimab in advanced cancers. Libraries were constructed by the immunoSEQ multiplex PCR assay. Sourced from immuneACCESS, this table was stored by TCRdb with only in-frame sequences that have V and J called. A share of the clones is absent; for the studies checked, an unresolved V gene accounts for under half, and the remainder has no known explanation. Here the sample has fewer than 85,000 clones; about four fifths occur a single time. The ten largest clones add up to around 6.7% of the sample. The specimen was CD4+ or CD8+ T cells sorted from blood, collected in a trial of the OX40 agonist ivuxolimab. The receptors come from an adult with an advanced solid tumor such as melanoma, head and neck, liver or kidney cancer.

This clone has more than one count but fewer than ten. DNA of the CDR3: TGTGCCAGCAGTCCCTCATGGACGAGAACTGGGAACACTGAAGCTTTCTTT. Its protein product is CASSPSWTRTGNTEAFF. V and J are TRBV27 and TRBJ1-1; D is unresolved. Germline loops: CDR1 MNHEY, CDR2 SMNVEV (reference sequence). V was shortened by 5 bases and J by 1 base, with 20 bases between the two germline ends. The CDR3 length is 17 residues.

The chain is built from TRBV18 and TRBJ1-1; D is perhaps TRBD1 (5 bases). With 2 bases removed from V and 1 base from J, the gap between germline ends came to 11 bases. CDR1 and CDR2 (germline): KGHSH, LQKENI. The length of the CDR3 is 15 residues. CDR3 DNA sequence: TGTGCCAGCTCACCAATGGGGACGGAGAACACTGAAGCTTTCTTT. This gives the protein CASSPMGTENTEAFF.

The chain has TRBV7-9 and TRBJ2-1, with a tentative D call TRBD2 (5 bases). Germline assignment: CDR1 SEHNR and CDR2 FQNEAQ (reference sequence). The CDR3 is made up of 15 amino acids. V lost 5 bases to trimming and J lost 3 bases, with 14 bases between them. The CDR3 region is CASSQAAGLYNEQFF. Written as DNA, the CDR3 is TGTGCCAGCAGCCAAGCCGCGGGCCTCTACAATGAGCAGTTCTTC.

This rearrangement joins TRBV6-1 to TRBJ1-5; 9 bases map to TRBD1. V shed 4 bases and J 9 bases; nucleotides not matched to a gene: 4. The CDR3 extends over 13 amino acids. Germline assignment: CDR1 MNHNS and CDR2 SASEGT. CDR3 loop: CASSAPGQGPQHF. CDR3 DNA sequence: TGTGCCAGCAGTGCGCCGGGACAGGGGCCCCAGCATTTT.

The chain joins TRBV28 to TRBJ1-4, with D possibly matching TRBD1 (6 bases). The CDR3 length is 14 residues. CDR1 is MDHEN and CDR2 is SYDVKM in the germline V gene. V was clipped by 2 bases and J by 8 bases, with 12 bases between them. The CDR3 here is CASSLSQGLEKLFF. As DNA, the CDR3 is TGTGCCAGCAGTTTAAGTCAGGGGCTGGAAAAACTGTTTTTT.

The chain joins TRBV28 to TRBJ2-5; D is unresolved. In germline, CDR1 is MDHEN, CDR2 SYDVKM. V lost 2 bases and J 5 bases, leaving 12 bases between the germline ends. The CDR3 is 14 amino acids. The CDR3 spells CASSLEWSSETQYF. The CDR3 DNA sequence: TGTGCCAGCAGTTTAGAGTGGAGTTCGGAGACCCAGTACTTC.

This chain joins TRBV2 and TRBJ1-5; TRBD1 aligns across 9 bases. Germline lookup yields CDR1 SNHLY and CDR2 FYNNEI. This CDR3 is 14 amino acids long. V lost 5 bases, J lost 6 bases, and 5 bases stayed unmatched. The CDR3 spells CASSQTGGFQPQHF. The CDR3 bases are TGTGCCAGCAGTCAGACAGGGGGATTTCAGCCCCAGCATTTT.

This clone was observed a few times. The chain recombines TRBV6-4 with TRBJ2-7; maybe TRBD2 (5 bases). The germline V and J ends were trimmed by 0 bases and 0 bases, with 9 bases remaining between them. CDR3 length: 15 amino acids. From germline, CDR1 is MRHNA and CDR2 SNTAGT. CDR3 in amino acids: CASSDSDWNSYEQYV. The CDR3 bases are TGTGCCAGCAGTGACTCGGACTGGAACTCCTACGAGCAGTACGTC.

This sequence joins TRBV28 and TRBJ2-5; 7 nucleotides align to TRBD1. The assigned J gene may be wrong: the sequence end matches TRBJ2-7 better. CDR3 size: 14 residues. CDR1 MDHEN and CDR2 SYDVKM come from the germline V gene. The CDR3 reads CATDHRGFYYEQYF. The CDR3, as DNA: TGTGCCACGGATCACAGGGGATTCTACTACGAGCAGTACTTC.

This chain connects TRBV7-9 to TRBJ2-1; possible D gene TRBD2, 6 bases. Germline V gene data show CDR1 as SEHNR and CDR2 as FQNEAQ (reference sequence). The CDR3 runs 13 residues. V shed 4 bases and J shed 10 bases, with 14 bases lying between them. CDR3 nucleotides: TGTGCCAGCAGCTCCGACCCCGGGGGAGAGCAGTTCTTC. Residues: CASSSDPGGEQFF.

This clone has more than one count but fewer than ten. The chain has TRBV5-4 and TRBJ1-1; 8 nucleotides line up with TRBD1. V was clipped by 0 bases and J by 6 bases; unmatched bases: 4. Germline V gene data show CDR1 as SGHNT and CDR2 as YYREEE (reference sequence). This CDR3 is built from 14 residues. CDR3 DNA: TGTGCCAGCAGCTTGGGACAGGGGTACCCTGAAGCTTTCTTT. Its protein product is CASSLGQGYPEAFF.

This sequence joins TRBV30 and TRBJ1-4; D is unclear. V dropped 2 bases and J dropped 0 bases, with 7 bases sitting between them. Germline CDR1 is GTSNPN and CDR2 is SVGIG (reference sequence). The CDR3 has 14 amino acids. The CDR3 loop is CAWSTGATNEKLFF. In nucleotides, the CDR3 is TGTGCCTGGAGTACTGGGGCAACTAATGAAAAACTGTTTTTT.

The chain couples TRBV10-3 to TRBJ2-3; no clear D gene. Germline V gene lookup returns CDR1 ENHRY and CDR2 SYGVKD. The CDR3 covers 11 residues. V lost 6 bases and J 0 bases, leaving 1 base between the germline ends. This CDR3 is CAISSTDTQYF. In DNA, the CDR3 is TGTGCCATCAGCAGCACAGATACGCAGTATTTT.

The CDR3 coding sequence is TGTGCCAGCAGCCAAGCGGTGGGCACAGATACGCAGTATTTT. It is translated as CASSQAVGTDTQYF. The chain employs TRBV4-2 and TRBJ2-3; no firm D call. CDR3 size: 14 residues. The germline CDR1 and CDR2 sequences are LGHNA and YNFKEQ. Trimming left V 1 base short and J 1 base short, with 6 bases between.

This chain joins TRBV29-1 and TRBJ2-1; 10 nucleotides line up with TRBD1. The germline gives CDR1 SQVTM, CDR2 ANQGSEA. V lost 4 bases, J lost 7 bases, and 13 bases stayed unmatched. The CDR3 totals 16 residues. CDR3 sequence: CSVVFPGGTGVNEQFF. The CDR3 DNA reads as TGCAGCGTTGTTTTTCCGGGAGGGACAGGGGTTAATGAGCAGTTCTTC.

The chain uses TRBV27 and TRBJ2-7, with D perhaps matching TRBD1 (6 bases). Germline V CDR1 and CDR2: MNHEY, SMNVEV (reference sequence). V was trimmed by 5 bases and J by 4 bases, leaving 15 bases between them. CDR3 size: 14 residues. The DNA for the CDR3 is TGTGCCAGCAGTATCTACGGACAGATATACGAGCAGTACTTC. The encoded protein is CASSIYGQIYEQYF.

The chain has TRBV9 and TRBJ2-5, with D perhaps being TRBD1 or TRBD2 (5 bases each). V lost 3 bases and J lost 5, with 23 bases in between. The germline V gene encodes CDR1 SGDLS and CDR2 YYNGEE. The CDR3 runs to 17 residues. CDR3 DNA sequence: TGTGCCAGCAGCGCCCTTTACTCCGGGACCACCCCGGAGACCCAGTACTTC. Protein sequence: CASSALYSGTTPETQYF.

The chain couples TRBV7-8 to TRBJ1-1; unclear D gene. The V gene's germline CDR1 is SGHVS and CDR2 FQNEAQ. Trimming left V 8 bases short and J 9 bases short, with 19 bases between. This CDR3 region has 13 residues. The CDR3 sequence: CASALGYTDQAFF. The CDR3 DNA reads as TGTGCCAGCGCCCTAGGGTACACTGACCAAGCTTTCTTT.

The V gene is TRBV15, the J gene TRBJ2-2, with 9 positions matching TRBD1. V was pared by 5 bases and J by 3 bases, with 4 bases of the junction left unmatched. CDR3 length: 15 residues. Looked up from germline, CDR1 is LNHNV and CDR2 is YYDKDF (reference sequence). The CDR3: CATSVRDRDTGELFF. CDR3 nucleotide sequence: TGTGCCACCAGCGTCCGGGACAGGGACACCGGGGAGCTGTTTTTT.

This sequence joins TRBV2 and TRBJ1-2; unclear D gene. The ends were cut back, 6 bases at V and 0 bases at J, with 8 bases in the middle. The germline V gene has CDR1 SNHLY and CDR2 FYNNEI. The CDR3 runs 13 residues. CDR3 residues: CASRDGANYGYTF. In DNA form, the CDR3 reads TGTGCCAGCAGGGACGGGGCTAACTATGGCTACACCTTC.

The chain combines TRBV4-1 with TRBJ2-5; the D is unclear. Trimming took off 4 bases at V and 1 base at J, with 7 bases between the two ends. In germline, CDR1 is MGHRA, CDR2 YSYEKL. The CDR3 length is 13 residues. CDR3 in amino acids: CASSPSFQETQYF. The DNA of the CDR3 is TGCGCCAGCAGCCCGAGCTTCCAAGAGACCCAGTACTTC.

This clone was detected once. The rearrangement joins TRBV6-6 to TRBJ1-4; no definite D call. The V end lost 6 bases, the J end lost 6 bases, and 17 bases lay between the germline ends. The CDR3 has 15 amino acids. The germline gives CDR1 MNHNY, CDR2 SVGAGI (reference sequence). In nucleotides, the CDR3 is TGTGCCAGCAGCCGGCGCGGGGTAGGGTATGAAAAACTGTTTTTT. This translates into CASSRRGVGYEKLFF.

The chain carries TRBV2 and TRBJ1-5; D not resolved. This CDR3 has 12 amino acids. The V end lost 3 bases, the J end lost 4 bases, and 4 bases lay between the germline ends. Germline V gene data show CDR1 as SNHLY and CDR2 as FYNNEI. The CDR3, as DNA: TGTGCCAGCAGTGATCTTAATCAGCCCCAGCATTTT. The encoded protein is CASSDLNQPQHF.

The gene calls are TRBV21-1 and TRBJ2-1; the D call of TRBD1 is as the table states it, not checked on the DNA. TRBV21-1 has pseudogene status. This CDR3 spans 16 amino acids. In nucleotides, the CDR3 is TGTGCCAGCAGCAAAGGGTACAGTTCTTCCTACAATGAGCAGTTCTTC. The encoded protein is CASSKGYSSSYNEQFF.

The chain recombines TRBV5-4 with TRBJ1-6; no definite D call. Trimming cost V 0 bases and J 7 bases, with 11 bases left between them. This CDR3 has 15 amino acids. The germline V gene encodes CDR1 SGHNT and CDR2 YYREEE (reference sequence). The CDR3 coding sequence is TGTGCCAGCAGCTTGGCGGGAGGGCAAAATTCACCCCTCCACTTT. Translated, it gives CASSLAGGQNSPLHF.